Sequencing of this T cell receptor (beta chain) was carried out in a study of OX40 agonist ivuxolimab in advanced cancers. Study information: As their treatment, patients were administered ivuxolimab, an agonistic anti-OX40 (CD134) antibody. While on treatment, patients had intravenous ivuxolimab at 0.01 to 10 mg/kg every 2 weeks.

The assay was immunoSEQ multiplex PCR, and TCRdb's table has in-frame clones only and misses some. The sample holds tens of thousands of clones, 85% to 90% seen once. In regard to this clone: The junction shows a germline mismatch at one end, possibly a read error.

Specimen: CD4+ or CD8+ T cells sorted from blood, collected in a trial of the OX40 agonist ivuxolimab. The sequence came from an adult with an advanced solid tumor such as melanoma, head and neck, liver or kidney cancer.

The chain's CDR3 is CASSSGGDEQFF. The CDR3 DNA reads as TGTGCTAGCAGCTCCGGGGGCGATGAGCAGTTCTTC. This rearrangement joins TRBV7-7 to TRBJ2-1; possibly TRBD1 or TRBD2 for D (6 bases each). CDR3 length: 12 amino acids. CDR1 SSHAT and CDR2 FNYEAQ come from the germline V gene (reference sequence).